The 17 T cell receptor beta chains below were found in one sample sequenced in a study of technical replicates of blood from a few donors. TCRdb's copy holds only in-frame clones and misses some; the assay was immunoSEQ multiplex PCR. The table lists under 45,000 clones, over 95% of them singletons. Sequencing was carried out using T cells isolated from PBMCs. All receptors derive from a human donor in good health.

V usage is TRBV5-5 and J usage is TRBJ1-1, with 10 bases lining up with TRBD1. Trimming took 5 bases from V and 6 from J; bases not matched to a gene: 7. The CDR3 is 14 amino acids. CDR1 is SGHKS, CDR2 YYEKEE, per germline (reference sequence). In DNA, the CDR3 is TGTGCCAGCAGGGCCGGGACAGGGGTCCCTGAAGCTTTCTTT. Amino acid sequence: CASRAGTGVPEAFF.

The V gene is TRBV7-8, the J gene TRBJ2-3; D perhaps matches TRBD2 (5 bases). V was pared by 6 bases and J by 3 bases, with 13 bases between. In germline, CDR1 is SGHVS, CDR2 FQNEAQ. The CDR3 is 14 amino acids. In DNA, the CDR3 is TGTGCCAGCAGGGGTGGGAGTAATACAGATACGCAGTATTTT. Translating gives CASRGGSNTDTQYF. The full variable domain, completed using reference TRBV7-8 and TRBJ2-3, is GAGVSQSPRYKVAKRGQDVALRCDPISGHVSLFWYQQALGQGPEFLTYFQNEAQLDKSGLPSDRFFAERPEGSVSTLKIQRTQQEDSAVYLCASRGGSNTDTQYFGPGTRLTVL.

The rearrangement joins TRBV28 to TRBJ1-5, with D hard to call. This CDR3 has 15 residues. The V gene's germline CDR1 is MDHEN and CDR2 SYDVKM. Trimming cost V 5 bases and J 0 bases, with 11 bases left between them. In DNA, the CDR3 is TGTGCCAGCAGTACGAGGCTCCTTAGCAATCAGCCCCAGCATTTT. Translation: CASSTRLLSNQPQHF.

This rearrangement joins TRBV10-1 to TRBJ2-5; D is unresolved. In germline, CDR1 is WNHNN, CDR2 SYGVQD (reference sequence). The length of the CDR3 is 13 residues. V lost 0 bases and J 5 bases, leaving 7 bases between the germline ends. The CDR3 here is CASSESPSETQYF. The CDR3 DNA follows: TGCGCCAGCAGTGAGTCCCCCTCGGAGACCCAGTACTTC.

The chain uses TRBV29-1 and TRBJ1-1; D uncertain. V was pared by 7 bases and J by 2 bases, with 11 bases between. Germline lookup yields CDR1 SQVTM and CDR2 ANQGSEA. The CDR3 spans 12 residues. Written as DNA, the CDR3 is TGCAGCGCTGCTGAGGGAAACACTGAAGCTTTCTTT. As protein: CSAAEGNTEAFF.

The rearrangement links TRBV28 to TRBJ2-5; the D gene is possibly TRBD1 (5 bases). The CDR3 has 14 amino acids. CDR1 MDHEN and CDR2 SYDVKM come from the germline V gene. Trimming cost V 5 bases and J 1 base, with 11 bases left between them. The CDR3 coding sequence is TGTGCCAGCAGTACACAGGATGGCCAAGAGACCCAGTACTTC. Amino acids: CASSTQDGQETQYF.

This rearrangement joins TRBV27 to TRBJ2-6; D may be TRBD2 (5 bases). Germline loops: CDR1 MNHEY, CDR2 SMNVEV (reference sequence). The V and J ends lost 3 bases and 12 bases respectively, with 12 bases between them. The CDR3 is made up of 13 amino acids. CDR3 in amino acids: CASSFLSGSVLTF. Written as DNA, the CDR3 is TGTGCCAGCAGTTTTTTATCGGGGTCCGTCCTGACTTTC.

V is TRBV5-6 and J is TRBJ2-7, with 7 positions matching TRBD1. Trimming took 3 bases from V and 4 from J; bases not matched to a gene: 7. The CDR3 spans 14 residues. CDR1 is SGHDT, CDR2 YYEEEE, per germline. The CDR3 DNA sequence: TGTGCCAGCAGCTATGGGACAGTTCTGTACGAGCAGTACTTC. This sequence encodes CASSYGTVLYEQYF.

J is TRBJ1-2 and V is TRBV7-8; a possible D gene is TRBD1 (6 bases). Between the trimmed V and J ends, which lost 3 bases and 0 bases, there was a span of 8 bases. Germline-derived CDR1 and CDR2 are SGHVS and FQNEAQ. The CDR3 has 14 amino acids. CDR3 sequence: CASSLDSANYGYTF. The CDR3, as DNA: TGTGCCAGCAGCTTGGACAGTGCTAACTATGGCTACACCTTC.

The chain combines TRBV13 with TRBJ2-7, with D hard to call. Trimming removed 1 base from V and 3 bases from J, with 7 bases in between. Per the germline V gene, CDR1 is PRHDT and CDR2 is FYEKMQ (reference sequence). The CDR3 contains 13 residues. In nucleotides, the CDR3 is TGTGCCAGCAGCTTAGAGATCAGCTACGAGCAGTACTTC. This gives the protein CASSLEISYEQYF.

The chain employs TRBV6-5 and TRBJ1-5; tentatively, D is TRBD1 (5 bases). The CDR3 totals 14 residues. Germline loops: CDR1 MNHEY, CDR2 SVGAGI. Trimming removed 6 bases from V and 6 bases from J, with 15 bases in between. The CDR3 bases are TGTGCCAGCAGCTTAGGCAGGGAAGGTCAGCCCCAGCATTTT. This sequence encodes CASSLGREGQPQHF.

The chain joins TRBV18 to TRBJ1-5, with D possibly TRBD1 on 6 matching bases. Germline V gene sequence: CDR1 KGHSH, CDR2 LQKENI. V lost 0 bases to trimming and J lost 7 bases, with 10 bases between them. This CDR3 spans 14 amino acids. CDR3 sequence: CASSPPTGNQPQHF. CDR3 bases: TGTGCCAGCTCACCACCTACAGGGAACCAGCCCCAGCATTTT.

The rearrangement joins TRBV27 to TRBJ2-5; 7 bases are shared with TRBD2. The ends lost 1 base at V and 7 bases at J; junction bases unmatched: 9. Germline assignment: CDR1 MNHEY and CDR2 SMNVEV (reference sequence). There are 15 residues in the CDR3. Here the CDR3 reads CASSLLGGAGVTQYF. The CDR3 nucleotides read TGTGCCAGCAGTTTATTAGGTGGGGCGGGAGTGACCCAGTACTTC.

This clone was observed a single time. The rearrangement joins TRBV13 to TRBJ1-1, with a possible D match to TRBD1 (5 bases). The CDR3 has 13 amino acids. Per germline, CDR1 PRHDT and CDR2 FYEKMQ (reference sequence). Trimming removed 2 bases from V and 3 bases from J, with 7 bases in between. The CDR3 nucleotides are TGTGCCAGCAGCTTACCGGGGGACACTGAAGCTTTCTTT. It encodes CASSLPGDTEAFF.

This chain connects TRBV19 to TRBJ2-7; D is perhaps TRBD1 (5 bases). The CDR3 extends over 14 amino acids. With 3 bases removed from V and 1 base from J, the gap between germline ends came to 10 bases. CDR1 and CDR2 (germline): LNHDA, SQIVND (reference sequence). CDR3 in amino acids: CASSISGASYEQYF. CDR3 in DNA: TGTGCCAGTAGTATCTCTGGGGCTTCCTACGAGCAGTACTTC.

The chain recombines TRBV27 with TRBJ2-1, with 13 bases aligning to TRBD2. CDR1 is MNHEY and CDR2 is SMNVEV in the germline V gene (reference sequence). The junction had 3 bases not matched to a gene; V was cut back by 2 bases and J by 5 bases. This CDR3 is built from 16 residues. The CDR3 nucleotides read TGTGCCAGCAGTTTACATGGGACTAGCGGGGACAATGAGCAGTTCTTC. Amino acid sequence: CASSLHGTSGDNEQFF.

This chain joins TRBV11-3 and TRBJ2-3, with TRBD2 matching 7 bases. This CDR3 contains 17 residues. V shed 3 bases and J 1 base; nucleotides not matched to a gene: 10. Germline CDR1 reads SGHNT; CDR2 reads YENEEA. CDR3 region: CASSFVLWDYRTDTQYF. CDR3 sequence (DNA): TGTGCCAGCAGCTTCGTGTTGTGGGACTACCGCACAGATACGCAGTATTTT.